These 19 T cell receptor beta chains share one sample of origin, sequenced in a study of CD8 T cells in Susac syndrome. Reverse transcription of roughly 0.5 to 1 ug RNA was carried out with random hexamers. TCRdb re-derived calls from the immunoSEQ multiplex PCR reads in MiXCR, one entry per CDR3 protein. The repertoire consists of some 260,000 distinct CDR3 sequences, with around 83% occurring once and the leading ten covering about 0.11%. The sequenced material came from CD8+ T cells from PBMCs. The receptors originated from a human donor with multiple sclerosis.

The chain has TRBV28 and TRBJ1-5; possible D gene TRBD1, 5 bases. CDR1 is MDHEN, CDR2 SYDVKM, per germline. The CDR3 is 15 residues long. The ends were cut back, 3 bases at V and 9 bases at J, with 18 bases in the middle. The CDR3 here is CASSFTGTAVAPQHF. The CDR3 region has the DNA TGTGCCAGCAGTTTCACAGGAACGGCGGTGGCGCCCCAGCATTTT.

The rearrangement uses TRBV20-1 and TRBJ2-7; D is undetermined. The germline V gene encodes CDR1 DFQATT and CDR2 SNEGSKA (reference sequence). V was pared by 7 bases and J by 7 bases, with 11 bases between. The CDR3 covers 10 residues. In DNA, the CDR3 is TGCAGTGGATTGAGTGGTGAGCAGTACTTC. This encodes CSGLSGEQYF.

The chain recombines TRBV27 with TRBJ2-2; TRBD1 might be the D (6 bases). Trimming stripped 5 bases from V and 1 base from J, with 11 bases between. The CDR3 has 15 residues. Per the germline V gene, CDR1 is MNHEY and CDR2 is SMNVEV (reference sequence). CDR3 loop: CASSGETGNTGELFF. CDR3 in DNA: TGTGCCAGCAGTGGAGAGACAGGGAACACCGGGGAGCTGTTTTTT.

CDR3 in DNA: TGTGCCACCAGCAGACGGGTGATAAGGACCGAGGCAGATACGCAGTATTTT. It yields the protein CATSRRVIRTEADTQYF. The rearrangement uses TRBV15 and TRBJ2-3; no clear D. The length of the CDR3 is 17 residues. In germline, CDR1 is LNHNV, CDR2 YYDKDF (reference sequence). With 2 bases removed from V and 4 bases from J, the gap between germline ends came to 19 bases.

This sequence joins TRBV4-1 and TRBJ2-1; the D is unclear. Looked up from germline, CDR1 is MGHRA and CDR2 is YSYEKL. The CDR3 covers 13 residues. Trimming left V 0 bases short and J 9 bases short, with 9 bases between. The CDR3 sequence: CASSQEGRGEQFF. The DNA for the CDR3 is TGCGCCAGCAGCCAAGAAGGCCGAGGTGAGCAGTTCTTC.

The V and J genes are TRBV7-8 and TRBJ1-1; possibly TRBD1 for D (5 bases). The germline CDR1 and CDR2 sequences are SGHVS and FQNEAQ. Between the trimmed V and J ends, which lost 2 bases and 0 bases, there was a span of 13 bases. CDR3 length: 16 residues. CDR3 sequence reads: CASSLREEGMNTEAFF. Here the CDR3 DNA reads TGTGCCAGCAGCTTAAGAGAGGAGGGGATGAACACTGAAGCTTTCTTT.

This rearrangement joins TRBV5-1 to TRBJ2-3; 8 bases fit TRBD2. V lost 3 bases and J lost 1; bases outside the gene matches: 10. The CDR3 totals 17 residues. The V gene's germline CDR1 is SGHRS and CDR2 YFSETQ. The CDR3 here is CASSYLIKRERTDTQYF. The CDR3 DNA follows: TGCGCCAGCAGCTACTTAATCAAGCGGGAGCGCACAGATACGCAGTATTTT.

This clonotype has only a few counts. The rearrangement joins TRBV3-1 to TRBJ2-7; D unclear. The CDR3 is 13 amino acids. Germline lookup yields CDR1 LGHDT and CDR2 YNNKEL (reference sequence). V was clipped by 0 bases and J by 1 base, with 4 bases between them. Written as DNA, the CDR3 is TGTGCCAGCAGCCAAGATGAGTCCTACGAGCAGTACTTC. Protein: CASSQDESYEQYF.

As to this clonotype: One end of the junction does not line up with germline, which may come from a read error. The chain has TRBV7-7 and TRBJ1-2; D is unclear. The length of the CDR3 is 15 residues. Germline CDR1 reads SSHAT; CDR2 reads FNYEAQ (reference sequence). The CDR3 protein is CASSPPLRANYGYTF. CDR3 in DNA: TGTGCTAGCAGCCCGCCCCTTCGGGCTAACTATGGCTACACCTTC.

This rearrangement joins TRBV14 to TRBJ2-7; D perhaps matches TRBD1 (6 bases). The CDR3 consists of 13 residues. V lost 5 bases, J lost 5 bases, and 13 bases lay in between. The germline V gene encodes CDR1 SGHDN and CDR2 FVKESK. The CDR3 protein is CASSSGTTDEQYF. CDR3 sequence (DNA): TGTGCCAGCAGCTCTGGGACAACCGACGAGCAGTACTTC.

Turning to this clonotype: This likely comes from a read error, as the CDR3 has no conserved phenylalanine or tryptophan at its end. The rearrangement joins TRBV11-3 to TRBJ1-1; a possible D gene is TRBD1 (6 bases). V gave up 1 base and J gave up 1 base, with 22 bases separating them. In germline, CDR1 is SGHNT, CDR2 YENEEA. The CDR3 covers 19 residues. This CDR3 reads CASSLGKNRAGGSNTEAFL. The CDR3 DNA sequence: TGTGCCAGCAGCTTAGGAAAAAACAGGGCTGGAGGCTCGAACACTGAAGCTTTCCTT.

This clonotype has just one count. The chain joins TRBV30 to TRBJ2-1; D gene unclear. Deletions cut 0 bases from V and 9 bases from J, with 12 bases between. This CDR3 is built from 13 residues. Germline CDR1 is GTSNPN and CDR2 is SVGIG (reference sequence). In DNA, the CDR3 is TGTGCCTGGAGTGTTGTCTTGTGGGGTGAGCAGTTCTTC. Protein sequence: CAWSVVLWGEQFF.

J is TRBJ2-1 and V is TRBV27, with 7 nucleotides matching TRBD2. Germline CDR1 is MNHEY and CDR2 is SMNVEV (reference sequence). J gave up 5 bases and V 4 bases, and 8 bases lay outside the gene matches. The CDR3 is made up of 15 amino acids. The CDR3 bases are TGTGCCAGCAGTTCCTTAGGGCTAGCGGACAATGAGCAGTTCTTC. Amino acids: CASSSLGLADNEQFF.

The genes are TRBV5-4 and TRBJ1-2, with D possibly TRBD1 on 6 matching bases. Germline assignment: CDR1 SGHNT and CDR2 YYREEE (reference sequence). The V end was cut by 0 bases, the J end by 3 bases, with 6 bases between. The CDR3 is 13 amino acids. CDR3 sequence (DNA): TGTGCCAGCAGCTTGGACAGGGACTATGGCTACACCTTC. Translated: CASSLDRDYGYTF.

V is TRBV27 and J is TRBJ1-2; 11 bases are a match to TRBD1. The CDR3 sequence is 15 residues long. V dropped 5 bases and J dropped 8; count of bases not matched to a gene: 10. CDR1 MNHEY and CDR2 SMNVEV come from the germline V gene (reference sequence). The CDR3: CASSPLGTGGSGYTF. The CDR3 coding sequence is TGTGCCAGCAGTCCGCTGGGGACAGGGGGGTCCGGCTACACCTTC.

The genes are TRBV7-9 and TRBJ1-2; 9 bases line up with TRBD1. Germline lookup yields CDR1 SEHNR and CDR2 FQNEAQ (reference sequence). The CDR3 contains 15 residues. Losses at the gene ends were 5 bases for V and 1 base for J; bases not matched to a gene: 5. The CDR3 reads CASSVRDRVNYGYTF. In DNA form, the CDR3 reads TGTGCCAGCAGCGTCCGGGACAGGGTTAACTATGGCTACACCTTC.

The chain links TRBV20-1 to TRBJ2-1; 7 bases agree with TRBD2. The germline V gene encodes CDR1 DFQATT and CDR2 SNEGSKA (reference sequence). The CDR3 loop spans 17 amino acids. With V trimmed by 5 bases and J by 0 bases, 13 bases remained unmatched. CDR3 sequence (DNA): TGCAGTGCTCCTCGCGGGGGAGAAGGGCTCTCCTACAATGAGCAGTTCTTC. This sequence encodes CSAPRGGEGLSYNEQFF.

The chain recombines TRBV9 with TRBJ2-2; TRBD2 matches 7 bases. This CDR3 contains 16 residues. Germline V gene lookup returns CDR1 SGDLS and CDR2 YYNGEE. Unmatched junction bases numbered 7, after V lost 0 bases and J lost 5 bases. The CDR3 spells CASSVGGGRDTGELFF. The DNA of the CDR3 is TGTGCCAGCAGCGTAGGTGGCGGGAGAGATACCGGGGAGCTGTTTTTT. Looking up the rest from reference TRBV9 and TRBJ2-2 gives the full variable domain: DSGVTQTPKHLITATGQRVTLRCSPRSGDLSVYWYQQSLDQGLQFLIQYYNGEERAKGNILERFSAQQFPDLHSELNLSSLELGDSALYFCASSVGGGRDTGELFFGEGSRLTVL.

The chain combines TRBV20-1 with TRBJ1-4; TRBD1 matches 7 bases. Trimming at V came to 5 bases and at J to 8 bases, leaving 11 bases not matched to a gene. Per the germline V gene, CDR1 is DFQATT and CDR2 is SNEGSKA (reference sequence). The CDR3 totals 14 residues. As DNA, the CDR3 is TGCAGTGCTCGAATACAGGGGCCCCGAGAAAAACTGTTTTTT. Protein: CSARIQGPREKLFF.